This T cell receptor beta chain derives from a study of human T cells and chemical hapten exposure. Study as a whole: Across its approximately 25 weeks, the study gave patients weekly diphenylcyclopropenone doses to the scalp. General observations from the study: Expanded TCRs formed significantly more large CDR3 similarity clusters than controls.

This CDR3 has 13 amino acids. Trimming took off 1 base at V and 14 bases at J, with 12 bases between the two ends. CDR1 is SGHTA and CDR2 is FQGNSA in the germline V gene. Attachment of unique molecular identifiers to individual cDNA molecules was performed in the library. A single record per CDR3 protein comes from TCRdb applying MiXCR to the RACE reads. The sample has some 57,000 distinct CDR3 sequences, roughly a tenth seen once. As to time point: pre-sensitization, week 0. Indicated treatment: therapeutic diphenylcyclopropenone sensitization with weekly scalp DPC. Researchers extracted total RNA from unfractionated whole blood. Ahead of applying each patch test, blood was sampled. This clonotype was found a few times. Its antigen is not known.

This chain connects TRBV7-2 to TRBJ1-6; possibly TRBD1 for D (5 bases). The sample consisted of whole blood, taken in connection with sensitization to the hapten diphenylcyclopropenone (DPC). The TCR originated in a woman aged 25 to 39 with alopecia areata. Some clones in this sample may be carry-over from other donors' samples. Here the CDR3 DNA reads TGTGCCAGCAGCTTAGTCTGGGGGAGGGCCCTCCACTTT. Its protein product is CASSLVWGRALHF.